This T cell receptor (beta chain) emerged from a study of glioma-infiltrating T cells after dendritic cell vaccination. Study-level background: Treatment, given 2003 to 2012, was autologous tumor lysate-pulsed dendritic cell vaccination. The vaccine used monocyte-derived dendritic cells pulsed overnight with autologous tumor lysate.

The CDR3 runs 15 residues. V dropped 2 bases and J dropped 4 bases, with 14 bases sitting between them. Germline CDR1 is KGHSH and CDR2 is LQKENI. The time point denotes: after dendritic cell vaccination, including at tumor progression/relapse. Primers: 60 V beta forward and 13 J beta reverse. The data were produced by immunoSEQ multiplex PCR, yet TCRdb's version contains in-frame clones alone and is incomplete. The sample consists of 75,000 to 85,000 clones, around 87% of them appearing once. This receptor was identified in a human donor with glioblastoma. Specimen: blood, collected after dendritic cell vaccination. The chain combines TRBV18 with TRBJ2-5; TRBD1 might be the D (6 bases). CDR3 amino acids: CASSPLAGAGETQYF. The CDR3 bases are TGTGCCAGCTCACCATTGGCAGGGGCGGGAGAGACCCAGTACTTC.